This entry concerns a single T cell receptor beta chain. These data originate in a study of technical replicates of blood from a few donors. The CDR3 sequence is 17 residues long. V was shortened by 5 bases and J by 2 bases, with 19 bases between the two germline ends. CDR1 and CDR2 from the germline V gene are SGHRS and YFSETQ. Sequenced by immunoSEQ multiplex PCR; TCRdb stores in-frame clones only, minus some. The sample shows some 80,000 clones, 95% to 97% of them seen only once. The sequenced sample was T cells isolated from PBMCs. The J gene is TRBJ2-2, the V gene TRBV5-1; D may be TRBD1 (5 bases). This receptor was taken from a human donor in good health. CDR3 in amino acids: CASSLFVVGANTGELFF. CDR3 DNA: TGCGCCAGCAGTTTGTTTGTGGTAGGGGCTAACACCGGGGAGCTGTTTTTT.